The rows below give T cell receptor beta chains drawn from one sample of a study of T cell responses to AZD1222 COVID-19 vaccine. Measured with immunoSEQ multiplex PCR; TCRdb has only the in-frame clones, and not every one. The data show 90,000 to 150,000 clones, 87% seen once. This specimen consisted of peripheral blood, obtained 28 days after the second AZD1222 dose. The receptors shown here come from an adult who received the AZD1222 COVID-19 vaccine. Each CDR3 is given with its conserved first and last residue. Each record gives: clone size, D gene, J gene, V gene, CDR3 DNA, CDR3 protein. D genes are given only for firm matches. A clone size is listed for some rows: how often the clone was seen (once, few, many), or a class if it is expanded.

NA	NA	TRBJ1-1	TRBV28	TGTGCCAGCAGTTTATCATTGGCGGGCACTGAAGCTTTCTTT	CASSLSLAGTEAFF
NA	NA	TRBJ2-7	TRBV7-2	TGTGCCAGCGGTCATGTGGGCCTCCGATCCGAGCAGTACTTC	CASGHVGLRSEQYF
NA	TRBD1	TRBJ1-6	TRBV4-2	TGTGCCAGCAGCCAGGGACAGGAGGGTTCACCCCTCCACTTT	CASSQGQEGSPLHF
NA	TRBD1	TRBJ2-7	TRBV4-1	TGCGCCAGCAGCCAAACCGGGACAGGGACTTACGAGCAGTACTTC	CASSQTGTGTYEQYF
NA	TRBD1	TRBJ2-7	TRBV30	TGTGCCTGGGACAGGGCCCGTCACGAGCAGTACTTC	CAWDRARHEQYF
NA	NA	TRBJ1-4	TRBV2	TGTGCCAGCAGACCCAGGGTTACGGCTAATGAAAAACTGTTTTTT	CASRPRVTANEKLFF
NA	NA	TRBJ1-6	TRBV19	TGTGCCAGTACCCCGGGGGGTGCCTCACCCCTCCACTTT	CASTPGGASPLHF
NA	TRBD2	TRBJ2-7	TRBV5-4	TGTGCCAGCAGCCAGAAGATAAGCGGGGGGATCTACGAGCAGTACTTC	CASSQKISGGIYEQYF
once	NA	TRBJ1-4	TRBV27	TGTGCCAGCAGTTTAGCGGGAGAAAATGAAAAACTGTTTTTT	CASSLAGENEKLFF
once	NA	TRBJ2-2	TRBV9	TGTGCCAGCAGCTCTAGGGGCAGAACAACCGGGGAGCTGTTTTTT	CASSSRGRTTGELFF
NA	TRBD1	TRBJ1-1	TRBV5-1	TGCGCCAGCAGCTTGGCCTCGGGACAGGGGGAGTACACTGAAGCTTTCTTT	CASSLASGQGEYTEAFF
once	NA	TRBJ2-4	TRBV28	TGTGCCAGCCATCACAGGACGGCCCTCCTAAACATTCAGTACTTC	CASHHRTALLNIQYF
NA	NA	TRBJ1-5	TRBV9	TGTGCCAGCAGCGTGACCCGGGACTCCAATTATAGCAATCAGCCCCAGCATTTT	CASSVTRDSNYSNQPQHF
few	TRBD2	TRBJ2-1	TRBV6-4	TGTGCCAGCAGTGAAGAGCGGGGGTACTACAATGAGCAGTTCTTC	CASSEERGYYNEQFF
NA	NA	TRBJ1-1	TRBV25-1	TGTGCCAGCAGGCGGGTAGGCCCGAACACTGAAGCTTTCTTT	CASRRVGPNTEAFF
NA	NA	TRBJ1-3	TRBV6-5	TGTGCCCAAAGGACGGCTGCCTCTGGAAACACCATATATTTT	CAQRTAASGNTIYF